Shown below are 9 T cell receptor beta chains from a single sample sequenced in a study of T cell responses to AZD1222 COVID-19 vaccine. The table came from immunoSEQ multiplex PCR; TCRdb's copy has only in-frame clones and leaves some out. The sample has more than 150,000 clones; 88% are singletons. The input for sequencing was peripheral blood, taken 28 days after the second AZD1222 dose. The receptors were sampled from an adult who received the AZD1222 COVID-19 vaccine.

CDR3 sequence (DNA): TGTGCCATCTCAGATAGCCGAAGCACAGATACGCAGTATTTT. It encodes CAISDSRSTDTQYF. V is TRBV10-3 and J is TRBJ2-3; D is undetermined. Trimming removed 8 bases from V and 0 bases from J, with 12 bases in between. Germline CDR1 and CDR2: ENHRY and SYGVKD. CDR3 size: 14 residues.

The V and J genes are TRBV7-6 and TRBJ2-5, with TRBD2 identical over 7 bases. Per germline, CDR1 SGHVS and CDR2 FNYEAQ. The CDR3 covers 15 residues. J lost 3 bases, V lost 5 bases, and 9 bases had no gene match. CDR3 amino acids: CASSRSGRGKETQYF. DNA of the CDR3: TGTGCCAGCAGCCGTTCGGGGAGGGGCAAAGAGACCCAGTACTTC.

The chain joins TRBV14 to TRBJ2-7, with 9 bases lining up with TRBD1. V dropped 3 bases and J dropped 6; count of bases not matched to a gene: 9. The V gene's germline CDR1 is SGHDN and CDR2 FVKESK. The CDR3 consists of 15 residues. CDR3 DNA: TGTGCCAGCAGCCATCGCCGGGACAGGGCTCGCGAGCAGTACTTC. It codes for CASSHRRDRAREQYF. Complete variable domain (other parts from reference TRBV14 and TRBJ2-7): EAGVTQFPSHSVIEKGQTVTLRCDPISGHDNLYWYRRVMGKEIKFLLHFVKESKQDESGMPNNRFLAERTGGTYSTLKVQPAELEDSGVYFCASSHRRDRAREQYFGPGTRLTVT.

With respect to this clone: The junction departs from the called germline gene at one end, perhaps through a read error. This chain links TRBV6-1 with TRBJ1-2; perhaps TRBD1 as D (6 bases). Germline V gives CDR1 MNHNS, CDR2 SASEGT. The CDR3 totals 15 residues. The DNA for the CDR3 is TGTGCCAGCAGCGAAGGGGGGCCTGGGGGCTATGGCTACACCTTC. This codes for CASSEGGPGGYGYTF.

The V gene is TRBV7-6, the J gene TRBJ2-7; 12 bases align to TRBD2. Unmatched junction bases numbered 8, after V lost 5 bases and J lost 3 bases. Looked up from germline, CDR1 is SGHVS and CDR2 is FNYEAQ. The CDR3 covers 16 residues. The CDR3 here is CASSPGLAGTSYEQYF. In DNA, the CDR3 is TGTGCCAGCAGCCCAGGACTAGCGGGGACTAGCTACGAGCAGTACTTC.

The V call is TRBV27, the J call TRBJ2-3, with D perhaps given as TRBD1 or TRBD2 (5 bases each). The ends were cut back, 7 bases at V and 4 bases at J, with 21 bases in the middle. CDR1 is MNHEY and CDR2 is SMNVEV in the germline V gene (reference sequence). The CDR3 runs to 16 residues. In nucleotides, the CDR3 is TGTGCCAGCATGCTTCGGGGCAGGGAAAAAGCAGATACGCAGTATTTT. Translated: CASMLRGREKADTQYF.

The chain recombines TRBV4-2 with TRBJ2-7; 7 bases line up with TRBD2. Germline CDR1 is LGHNA and CDR2 is YNFKEQ. J gave up 2 bases and V 3 bases, and 13 bases lay outside the gene matches. This CDR3 region has 17 residues. CDR3 nucleotides: TGTGCCAGCAGCCAGACAGAGGGCTCGGGACTAACCTACGAGCAGTACTTC. Translating gives CASSQTEGSGLTYEQYF.

The chain employs TRBV4-1 and TRBJ2-7, with D possibly TRBD1 on 6 matching bases. V was shortened by 4 bases and J by 4 bases, with 20 bases between the two germline ends. Germline V gene lookup returns CDR1 MGHRA and CDR2 YSYEKL. The CDR3 is made up of 16 amino acids. The CDR3 region has the DNA TGCGCCAGCAGCCTCAAAGCCCAGGGGCCACCTTACGAGCAGTACTTC. It yields the protein CASSLKAQGPPYEQYF.

The gene calls are TRBV11-3 and TRBJ2-1; 12 nucleotides match TRBD1. CDR1 SGHNT and CDR2 YENEEA come from the germline V gene. The V segment lost 1 base and the J segment 8 bases; nucleotides outside the gene matches: 6. The CDR3 runs 16 residues. This CDR3 is CASSLGLGQGADEQFF. The CDR3 DNA sequence: TGTGCCAGCAGCTTAGGTCTGGGACAGGGGGCCGATGAGCAGTTCTTC.